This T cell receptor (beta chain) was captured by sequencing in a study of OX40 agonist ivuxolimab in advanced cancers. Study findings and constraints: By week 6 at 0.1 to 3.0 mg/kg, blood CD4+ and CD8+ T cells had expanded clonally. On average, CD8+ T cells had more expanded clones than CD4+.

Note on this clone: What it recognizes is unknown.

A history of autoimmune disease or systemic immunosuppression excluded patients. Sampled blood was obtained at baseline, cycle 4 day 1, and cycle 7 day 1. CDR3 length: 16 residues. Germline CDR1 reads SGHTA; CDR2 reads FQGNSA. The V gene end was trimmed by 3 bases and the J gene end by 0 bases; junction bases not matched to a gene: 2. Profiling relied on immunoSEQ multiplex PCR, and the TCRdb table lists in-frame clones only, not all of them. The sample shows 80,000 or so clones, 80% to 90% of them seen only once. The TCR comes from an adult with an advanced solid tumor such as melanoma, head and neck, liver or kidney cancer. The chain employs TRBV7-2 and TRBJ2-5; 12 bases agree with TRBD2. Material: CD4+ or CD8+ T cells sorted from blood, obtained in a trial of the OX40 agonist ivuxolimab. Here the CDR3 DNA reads TGTGCCAGCAGCTTCACTAGCGGGGGGTACCAAGAGACCCAGTACTTC. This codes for CASSFTSGGYQETQYF.